This passage covers 27 T cell receptor beta chains from one sample sequenced in a study of blood T cell repertoires in COVID-19. This table comes from immunoSEQ multiplex PCR, and its TCRdb copy is limited to in-frame clones, with some not included. The top ten clones hold roughly 1.2% of a sample with more than 70,000 clones, 86% of them seen once. The source material was peripheral blood. The receptors originated from a man at least 80 years old with active or convalescent COVID-19.

This clone is a singleton in its sample. V is TRBV5-1 and J is TRBJ1-6; D possibly corresponds to TRBD1 (6 bases). Between the trimmed V and J ends, which lost 0 bases and 8 bases, there was a span of 12 bases. CDR1 is SGHRS and CDR2 is YFSETQ in the germline V gene. CDR3 size: 15 residues. The CDR3 nucleotides are TGCGCCAGCAGCTTGGTGACGGCAGGGGATTCACCCCTCCACTTT. It yields the protein CASSLVTAGDSPLHF.

This clone was seen only a few times. The rearrangement joins TRBV28 to TRBJ1-1, with TRBD1 identical over 9 bases. The CDR3 spans 15 residues. CDR1 and CDR2 from the germline V gene are MDHEN and SYDVKM. The J segment lost 6 bases and the V segment lost 4 bases, leaving 9 bases of the junction unmatched. As DNA, the CDR3 is TGTGCCAGCAGTTCGGGGGGGACAGGGAGCGCTGAAGCTTTCTTT. Protein sequence: CASSSGGTGSAEAFF.

This clone was counted once. J is TRBJ1-1 and V is TRBV25-1; weak D call: TRBD1 (6 bases). V lost 6 bases and J lost 4, with 15 bases in between. Germline V gene lookup returns CDR1 MGHDK and CDR2 SYGVNS. The CDR3 has 14 amino acids. Written as DNA, the CDR3 is TGTGCCAGCAGCTTAAGCAGGGGCCCCACTGAAGCTTTCTTT. Translating gives CASSLSRGPTEAFF.

The genes are TRBV12-5 and TRBJ2-1; 13 nucleotides align to TRBD2. Per the germline V gene, CDR1 is LGHNT and CDR2 is FRNRAP. The CDR3 has 17 amino acids. Unmatched junction bases numbered 3, after V lost 1 base and J lost 3 bases. The CDR3 loop is CASGLGTSGRGYNEQFF. Here the CDR3 DNA reads TGTGCTAGTGGTTTGGGGACTAGCGGGAGAGGCTACAATGAGCAGTTCTTC. The full variable domain, completed using reference TRBV12-5 and TRBJ2-1, is DARVTQTPRHKVTEMGQEVTMRCQPILGHNTVFWYRQTMMQGLELLAYFRNRAPLDDSGMPKDRFSAEMPDATLATLKIQPSEPRDSAVYFCASGLGTSGRGYNEQFFGPGTRLTVL.

This rearrangement joins TRBV19 to TRBJ1-2; tentatively, D is TRBD1 (6 bases). Germline V gene lookup returns CDR1 LNHDA and CDR2 SQIVND (reference sequence). The germline V and J ends were trimmed by 4 bases and 1 base, with 13 bases remaining between them. The CDR3 sequence is 15 residues long. Here the CDR3 reads CASSNGPGVNYGYTF. In DNA, the CDR3 is TGTGCCAGTAGTAATGGGCCAGGGGTTAACTATGGCTACACCTTC.

The chain is built from TRBV11-2 and TRBJ2-3, with D maybe TRBD1 (5 bases). The V gene lost 0 bases and the J gene lost 9 bases, with 13 bases spanning the gap. This CDR3 region has 14 residues. Per germline, CDR1 SGHAT and CDR2 FQNNGV. The chain's CDR3 is CASSLDLGRATQYF. In DNA form, the CDR3 reads TGTGCCAGCAGCTTAGATTTGGGCAGGGCAACGCAGTATTTT.

The chain couples TRBV5-4 to TRBJ1-2; weak D call: TRBD1 (6 bases). V gave up 0 bases and J gave up 8 bases, with 11 bases separating them. Germline V gene data show CDR1 as SGHNT and CDR2 as YYREEE (reference sequence). The CDR3 spans 13 residues. The CDR3 DNA reads TGTGCCAGCAGCTTGGTTGGGGGCTGGGGCTACACCTTC. Translating it yields CASSLVGGWGYTF.

This clone was seen more than once but under ten times. V is TRBV27 and J is TRBJ2-2; perhaps TRBD2 as D (6 bases). Germline V gene lookup returns CDR1 MNHEY and CDR2 SMNVEV (reference sequence). The CDR3 runs to 14 residues. V lost 8 bases and J 4 bases, leaving 14 bases between the germline ends. The CDR3 here is CASRSVGGTGELFF. The DNA for the CDR3 is TGTGCCAGCCGATCCGTGGGGGGCACCGGGGAGCTGTTTTTT.

V usage is TRBV6-4 and J usage is TRBJ2-7; D might be TRBD1 (6 bases). Germline lookup yields CDR1 MRHNA and CDR2 SNTAGT. V was clipped by 4 bases and J by 5 bases, with 15 bases between them. The CDR3 totals 14 residues. CDR3 nucleotide sequence: TGTGCCAGCAGTGCTCCACAGGGCTTCCACGAGCAGTACTTC. Protein sequence: CASSAPQGFHEQYF.

The chain joins TRBV7-9 to TRBJ2-2; D is perhaps TRBD2 (6 bases). V gave up 5 bases and J gave up 4 bases, with 20 bases separating them. Germline CDR1 and CDR2: SEHNR and FQNEAQ (reference sequence). The length of the CDR3 is 17 residues. CDR3 sequence reads: CASSPRSSGVSTGELFF. CDR3 bases: TGTGCCAGCAGCCCACGGTCGTCGGGGGTGAGCACCGGGGAGCTGTTTTTT.

The J gene is TRBJ2-1, the V gene TRBV24-1; TRBD2 agrees at 9 bases. Germline CDR1 KGHDR, CDR2 SFDVKD. V shed 5 bases, J shed 7 bases, and the junction held 5 bases outside the gene matches. The length of the CDR3 is 14 residues. CDR3: CATSGGGRVNEQFF. The DNA of the CDR3 is TGTGCCACCAGTGGAGGCGGGAGGGTAAATGAGCAGTTCTTC.

V usage is TRBV5-4 and J usage is TRBJ2-7, with 13 bases lining up with TRBD2. Germline CDR1 reads SGHNT; CDR2 reads YYREEE (reference sequence). V shed 7 bases, J shed 6 bases, and the junction held 13 bases outside the gene matches. The CDR3 totals 16 residues. CDR3 in amino acids: CASSPGGTSGKGEQYF. CDR3 bases: TGTGCCAGCTCCCCGGGAGGGACTAGCGGGAAGGGCGAGCAGTACTTC.

A word on this clone: This sequence may be a read error, since a much larger clone differs from it by one base. Other DNA sequences in the sample encode the same CDR3. V is TRBV4-3 and J is TRBJ1-1; D ambiguous. The length of the CDR3 is 13 residues. Germline V gene data show CDR1 as LGHNA and CDR2 as YSLEER. V lost 0 bases and J lost 1, with 3 bases in between. CDR3 sequence reads: CASSQDRNTEAFF. CDR3 DNA: TGCGCCAGCAGCCAAGATAGGAACACTGAAGCTTTCTTT.

This chain joins TRBV5-1 and TRBJ2-1, with a possible D match to TRBD2 (5 bases). The V end lost 0 bases, the J end lost 2 bases, and 9 bases lay between the germline ends. CDR3 length: 15 residues. The germline V gene has CDR1 SGHRS and CDR2 YFSETQ. Here the CDR3 reads CASSLELAPYNEQFF. Written as DNA, the CDR3 is TGCGCCAGCAGCTTGGAGCTAGCCCCCTACAATGAGCAGTTCTTC.

There are a few counts of this clone. The chain has TRBV25-1 and TRBJ1-1, with a weak D call TRBD1 (5 bases). This CDR3 comprises 13 residues. Germline V gene data show CDR1 as MGHDK and CDR2 as SYGVNS. Trimming cost V 3 bases and J 5 bases, with 10 bases left between them. CDR3 amino acids: CASSDGARTEAFF. CDR3 DNA sequence: TGTGCCAGCAGTGATGGGGCCCGGACTGAAGCTTTCTTT. Filled out from reference TRBV25-1 and TRBJ1-1, the complete variable domain reads EADIYQTPRYLVIGTGKKITLECSQTMGHDKMYWYQQDPGMELHLIHYSYGVNSTEKGDLSSESTVSRIRTEHFPLTLESARPSHTSQYLCASSDGARTEAFFGQGTRLTVV.

A few counts support this clone. This chain joins TRBV7-2 and TRBJ1-2; D unclear. Per germline, CDR1 SGHTA and CDR2 FQGNSA. V lost 5 bases and J 5 bases, leaving 15 bases between the germline ends. The CDR3 runs 14 residues. As DNA, the CDR3 is TGTGCCAGCAGCCTTGAGACAAGGATGTATGGCTACACCTTC. It encodes CASSLETRMYGYTF.

This chain links TRBV7-2 with TRBJ2-7, with TRBD1 matching 12 bases. CDR1 is SGHTA, CDR2 FQGNSA, per germline. Trimming removed 1 base from V and 7 bases from J; junction bases left unmatched: 5. The CDR3 has 15 residues. The CDR3 region has the DNA TGTGCCAGCAGCTTAGTAGGGACAGGGGGCGGGGAGCAGTACTTC. This encodes CASSLVGTGGGEQYF.

J is TRBJ2-1 and V is TRBV27; D remains unclear. V was trimmed by 8 bases and J by 0 bases, leaving 8 bases between them. The CDR3 spans 13 residues. Germline CDR1 reads MNHEY; CDR2 reads SMNVEV (reference sequence). The CDR3 loop is CASRRSSYNEQFF. DNA of the CDR3: TGTGCCAGCCGAAGGAGCTCCTACAATGAGCAGTTCTTC.

The chain recombines TRBV19 with TRBJ2-1; 9 positions match TRBD1. Germline V gene sequence: CDR1 LNHDA, CDR2 SQIVND (reference sequence). This CDR3 comprises 14 residues. The junction had 5 bases not matched to a gene; V was cut back by 7 bases and J by 4 bases. CDR3 DNA sequence: TGTGCCAGTAACCGGGACAGGGCATACAATGAGCAGTTCTTC. Translation gives CASNRDRAYNEQFF.

V usage is TRBV28 and J usage is TRBJ1-6, with 7 bases identical to TRBD1. The CDR3 is made up of 15 amino acids. V was clipped by 5 bases and J by 5 bases; unmatched bases: 6. Germline V gene lookup returns CDR1 MDHEN and CDR2 SYDVKM. The CDR3 region has the DNA TGTGCCAGCAGTCCACAGGGGCTTAATAATTCACCCCTCCACTTT. Translated: CASSPQGLNNSPLHF. The full variable domain, in which reference TRBV28 and TRBJ1-6 provide the parts outside the CDR3, is DVKVTQSSRYLVKRTGEKVFLECVQDMDHENMFWYRQDPGLGLRLIYFSYDVKMKEKGDIPEGYSVSREKKERFSLILESASTNQTSMYLCASSPQGLNNSPLHFGNGTRLTVT.

This chain uses TRBV10-3 with TRBJ1-1; D is ambiguous. This CDR3 has 12 amino acids. Germline V gene sequence: CDR1 ENHRY, CDR2 SYGVKD. V was trimmed by 4 bases and J by 5 bases, leaving 8 bases between them. The CDR3 here is CAISGSGTEAFF. DNA of the CDR3: TGTGCCATCAGTGGATCGGGAACTGAAGCTTTCTTT.

The chain carries TRBV21-1 and TRBJ1-5. TRBV21-1 is reported as a pseudogene. CDR3 size: 9 residues. CDR3 sequence: CASSFYGHF. The CDR3 DNA sequence: TGTGCCAGCAGCTTTTACGGGCATTTT.

This clone appeared once. V gene TRBV24-1 combines with J gene TRBJ2-2, with D possibly matching TRBD1 (5 bases). Germline V gene sequence: CDR1 KGHDR, CDR2 SFDVKD. With 0 bases removed from V and 1 base from J, the gap between germline ends came to 5 bases. The CDR3 sequence is 15 residues long. The CDR3 nucleotides are TGTGCCACCAGTGATTTGACAGGGAACACCGGGGAGCTGTTTTTT. It yields the protein CATSDLTGNTGELFF.

This sequence joins TRBV9 and TRBJ1-2, with 7 bases identical to TRBD1. CDR1 and CDR2 from the germline V gene are SGDLS and YYNGEE. The CDR3 is 13 residues long. With V trimmed by 0 bases and J by 8 bases, 4 bases remained unmatched. CDR3 bases: TGTGCCAGCAGCGTAGGTCAGGGGGTCGGCTACACCTTC. It specifies CASSVGQGVGYTF.

The rearrangement joins TRBV14 to TRBJ1-2, with TRBD1 identical over 8 bases. V gave up 6 bases and J gave up 4 bases; unmatched junction bases: 7. CDR3 size: 14 residues. CDR1 and CDR2 (germline): SGHDN, FVKESK. Written as DNA, the CDR3 is TGTGCCAGCAGTCCAGGGGGCAGGCTCTATGGCTACACCTTC. The encoded protein is CASSPGGRLYGYTF.

This sequence joins TRBV5-1 and TRBJ2-7; 8 nucleotides match TRBD2. Trimming removed 3 bases from V and 3 bases from J; junction bases left unmatched: 8. Looked up from germline, CDR1 is SGHRS and CDR2 is YFSETQ. The CDR3 covers 15 residues. Here the CDR3 DNA reads TGCGCCAGCAGCTCGGGAGGGACACCCAACTACGAGCAGTACTTC. Amino acid sequence: CASSSGGTPNYEQYF.

CDR3 bases: TGTGCCAGCAGCAAAGAGACAGGTGGATCACGTGAAAAACTGTTTTTT. It is translated as CASSKETGGSREKLFF. The V call is TRBV21-1, the J call TRBJ1-4; the table's D call, TRBD1, has no DNA check behind it. TRBV21-1 is designated a pseudogene. The CDR3 consists of 16 residues.